These 6 T cell receptor beta chains came from one sample sequenced in a study of shared clonotypes between healthy human individuals. Here immunoSEQ multiplex PCR was the method, and the copy in TCRdb shows in-frame clones only, minus some. The sample includes about 480,000 clones, over 75% of them seen just once. Sequencing was carried out using PBMCs. The origin of the receptors is a woman aged 40 to 49 in good health. Some clones in this sample may be carry-over from other donors' samples.

This chain links TRBV30 with TRBJ2-2; D is ambiguous. The V gene's germline CDR1 is GTSNPN and CDR2 SVGIG (reference sequence). The CDR3 has 13 amino acids. Trimming took 4 bases from V and 8 from J, leaving 14 bases between them. As DNA, the CDR3 is TGTGCCTGGACCACTAAATTTGGTGGGGAGCTGTTTTTT. Protein product: CAWTTKFGGELFF.

The J gene is TRBJ1-2, the V gene TRBV19; no clear D gene. Germline CDR1 LNHDA, CDR2 SQIVND (reference sequence). The CDR3 runs to 16 residues. Trimming shortened V by 5 bases and J by 5 bases, and 21 bases separated the two germline ends. The CDR3 nucleotides are TGTGCCAGTAGTTCAGGCCTGATCAGTCCTCTTTATGGCTACACCTTC. Encoded protein: CASSSGLISPLYGYTF.

The gene calls are TRBV2 and TRBJ2-3; D is unclear. The V gene's germline CDR1 is SNHLY and CDR2 FYNNEI. This CDR3 region has 16 residues. The V end was cut by 0 bases, the J end by 0 bases, with 10 bases between. CDR3 in amino acids: CASSEAGSPSTDTQYF. The CDR3 nucleotides read TGTGCCAGCAGTGAAGCCGGAAGCCCTAGCACAGATACGCAGTATTTT.

V usage is TRBV11-2 and J usage is TRBJ1-3, with no clear D. Germline CDR1 SGHAT, CDR2 FQNNGV. V lost 0 bases and J lost 0, with 6 bases in between. This CDR3 comprises 15 residues. The CDR3 spells CASSLDSRSGNTIYF. The CDR3 bases are TGTGCCAGCAGCTTAGACAGCCGCTCTGGAAACACCATATATTTT.

This sequence joins TRBV19 and TRBJ2-7; TRBD2 agrees at 8 bases. The CDR3 runs to 16 residues. V shed 1 base and J 7 bases; nucleotides not matched to a gene: 12. Germline V lookup: CDR1 LNHDA, CDR2 SQIVND (reference sequence). Written as DNA, the CDR3 is TGTGCCAGTAGTATAGTCCTGTCGGGAGGGCCGGGGGAGCAGTACTTC. It yields the protein CASSIVLSGGPGEQYF.

The CDR3 DNA sequence: TGTGCCAGCAGCTTGGGTCTGTCCTTTAGCTCCTACAATGAGCAGTTCTTC. Translation: CASSLGLSFSSYNEQFF. V usage is TRBV5-4 and J usage is TRBJ2-1; no reliable D call. Germline CDR1 is SGHNT and CDR2 is YYREEE (reference sequence). Deletions cut 0 bases from V and 0 bases from J, with 13 bases between. The CDR3 contains 17 residues.